The text below deals with one T cell receptor beta chain. Each CDR3 protein is one row after TCRdb ran MiXCR on the 5' RACE reads. The data hold 450,000 to 650,000 distinct CDR3 sequences, with less than 25% observed a single time. The sample is drawn from a study of T-cell memory formation after mild COVID-19. This CDR3 contains 14 residues. The V gene's germline CDR1 is SGDLS and CDR2 YYNGEE. Trimming removed 4 bases from V and 2 bases from J, with 13 bases in between. This receptor was taken from an adult woman who had mild COVID-19 (a few samples of this study predate the infection). Cell type and time point are not known. Material for sequencing was PBMCs or a T cell subset sorted from them (not recorded which). The rearrangement uses TRBV9 and TRBJ2-7, with D tentatively TRBD2 (6 bases). The CDR3 loop reads CASSPSDYPYEQYF. The CDR3 DNA reads as TGTGCCAGCAGCCCATCGGACTACCCCTACGAGCAGTACTTC. Filled out from reference TRBV9 and TRBJ2-7, the complete variable domain reads DSGVTQTPKHLITATGQRVTLRCSPRSGDLSVYWYQQSLDQGLQFLIQYYNGEERAKGNILERFSAQQFPDLHSELNLSSLELGDSALYFCASSPSDYPYEQYFGPGTRLTVT.